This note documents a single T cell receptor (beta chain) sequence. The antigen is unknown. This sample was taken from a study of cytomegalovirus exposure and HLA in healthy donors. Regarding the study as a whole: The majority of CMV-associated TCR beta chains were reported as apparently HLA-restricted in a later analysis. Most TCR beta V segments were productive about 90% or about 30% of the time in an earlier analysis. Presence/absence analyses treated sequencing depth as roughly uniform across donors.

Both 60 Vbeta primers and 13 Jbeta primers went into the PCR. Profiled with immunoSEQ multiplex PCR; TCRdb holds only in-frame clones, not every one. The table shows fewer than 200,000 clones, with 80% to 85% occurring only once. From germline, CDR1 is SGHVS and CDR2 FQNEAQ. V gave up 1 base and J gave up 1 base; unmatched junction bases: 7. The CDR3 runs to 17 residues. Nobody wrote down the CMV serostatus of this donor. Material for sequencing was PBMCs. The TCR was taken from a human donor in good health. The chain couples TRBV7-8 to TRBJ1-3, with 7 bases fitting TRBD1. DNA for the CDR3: TGTGCCAGCAGCTTAGAAAGGGGGCCTCAGTCTGGAAACACCATATATTTT. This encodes CASSLERGPQSGNTIYF.